This T cell receptor (beta chain) was obtained from a study of CXCR3-negative and CXCR3-positive naive CD8 T cells (dated by TCRdb to 2018 to 2020). As for the study more broadly: In total, some 130 million TRB reads were obtained, corresponding to roughly 1.5 +/- 0.3 million reads per library. Data from fewer than 12 donors, pooled across two independent experiments, went into the diversity and physicochemical repertoire analyses. Naive subsets from about 5 donors and memory cells from 3 donors were included in the TRBV-TRBJ cluster analysis.

Sequencing was performed on a NextSeq 550. The Human TCR Profiling Kit (MiLaboratory) was used to prepare UMI-labeled 5' RACE TRB cDNA libraries. The full amount of extracted RNA was used for cDNA synthesis, and the full amount of resulting cDNA was used for PCR amplification. Libraries were prepared in parallel with an identical number of PCR cycles. The authors' pipeline ran thus. MIGEC and MiXCR extracted about 50,000 +/- 10,000 unique UMI-labeled TRB cDNA molecules per library, requiring at least two reads per UMI. On average, around 40,000 +/- 10,000 functional in-frame TRB CDR3 nucleotide clonotypes lacking stop codons were found per library. After each sample was downsampled to 5000 UMI-labeled TRB molecules, VDJtools was used to calculate diversity metrics such as normalized Shannon-Wiener and Chao1. VDJtools was used to calculate clonotype-size-weighted physicochemical properties of the central five CDR3 residues, namely interaction energy, strength, volume and Kidera factor 4. Each CDR3 protein sequence appears as one entry after TCRdb reprocessed the reads, and no DNA is included. TCRdb's processing, not the authors', yielded these V and J calls. This sample's table contains 100,000 to 150,000 distinct CDR3 sequences. 0.29% of the sample lies in the top ten.

The germline V gene sets CDR1 to SQVTM and CDR2 to ANQGSEA. Taken from cysteine to phenylalanine, the CDR3 has 13 residues. The nucleotide record is missing. Study-wide findings and limitations: Freshly isolated PBMCs were used for most assays because CXCR3 expression partially decreased after cryopreservation. TRBV-TRBJ usage was similar between naive CXCR3-negative and CXCR3-positive cells from the same donor, while memory cells showed distinct patterns. Surface CD5, linked to self-reactivity in mice, was comparable between naive subsets; TCR interaction strength was therefore also inferred from TRB CDR3 physicochemical properties. TRB CDR3s from CXCR3-positive naive cells showed higher hydrophobicity (lower Kidera factor 4), lower energy, and higher strength and volume indices than CXCR3-negative naive cells. Comparably high repertoire diversity was found in both naive subsets, whereas much lower repertoire diversity was found in memory CD8+ T cells.

About this clonotype: The antigen it binds to is not known.

Each CD8+ T cell subset was flow-sorted in triplicate, and around 320,000 cells per subset were placed directly into RLT lysis buffer. To exclude memory contaminants, naive CD8+ T cells were stringently defined as CD45RO-CCR7+CD27+CD95-. Using standard density gradient centrifugation, peripheral blood mononuclear cells were isolated from buffy coats. Naive CXCR3-negative and CXCR3-positive CD8+ T cells were flow-sorted using a FACSAria III. Total RNA was extracted from sorted cells using an RNeasy Mini Kit. The sequence joins TRBV29-1 to TRBJ2-1. Input material: naive CXCR3- CD8+ T cells from blood. Per the publication, the cell subset or site label means: CD45RO-CCR7+CD27+CD95- naive CD8+ T cells lacking CXCR3 (TNR3-). This receptor was obtained from a human donor in good health. Some clones in this sample may be carry-over from other donors' samples. The CDR3 reads as follows: CSLLDLSYNEQFF.